These 30 T cell receptor beta chains came from one sample sequenced in a study of OX40 agonist ivuxolimab in advanced cancers. Measured with immunoSEQ multiplex PCR; TCRdb has only the in-frame clones, and not every one. The repertoire holds tens of thousands of clones, with roughly 92% as singletons. Source: CD4+ or CD8+ T cells sorted from blood, taken in a trial of the OX40 agonist ivuxolimab. These TCRs come from an adult with an advanced solid tumor such as melanoma, head and neck, liver or kidney cancer.

Only one count was recorded for this clone. The J gene is TRBJ2-2, the V gene TRBV30; perhaps TRBD2 as D (5 bases). Germline values: CDR1 GTSNPN, CDR2 SVGIG (reference sequence). The ends were cut back, 4 bases at V and 6 bases at J, with 12 bases in the middle. The CDR3 loop spans 13 amino acids. The CDR3 sequence is CAWTPTEAGELFF. Written as DNA, the CDR3 is TGTGCCTGGACCCCGACGGAGGCCGGGGAGCTGTTTTTT.

The V call is TRBV27, the J call TRBJ2-1; D ambiguous. The length of the CDR3 is 14 residues. Trimming stripped 6 bases from V and 4 bases from J, with 13 bases between. Germline V gene data show CDR1 as MNHEY and CDR2 as SMNVEV (reference sequence). In DNA form, the CDR3 reads TGTGCCAGCAGGCCAAGAGAATTATACAATGAGCAGTTCTTC. It codes for CASRPRELYNEQFF.

The chain is built from TRBV27 and TRBJ2-2; weak D call: TRBD1 (5 bases). CDR1 and CDR2 (germline): MNHEY, SMNVEV (reference sequence). CDR3 length: 17 amino acids. The V gene lost 4 bases and the J gene lost 0 bases, with 15 bases spanning the gap. CDR3 sequence reads: CASSWGLGNANTGELFF. In DNA form, the CDR3 reads TGTGCCAGCAGTTGGGGCCTGGGAAACGCGAACACCGGGGAGCTGTTTTTT.

This clone was recorded only once. The chain is built from TRBV2 and TRBJ2-5; 7 bases fit TRBD2. The J segment lost 5 bases and the V segment lost 8 bases, leaving 8 bases of the junction unmatched. The CDR3 loop spans 13 amino acids. Germline V gene lookup returns CDR1 SNHLY and CDR2 FYNNEI. The CDR3 DNA reads as TGTGCCAGCGATCCAAGGGGAGGGGAGACCCAGTACTTC. Translated: CASDPRGGETQYF.

Written as DNA, the CDR3 is TGTGCCAGCAGCCAAATGGGGATGGAGGGAAACACCATATATTTT. Amino acid sequence: CASSQMGMEGNTIYF. This chain uses TRBV7-3 with TRBJ1-3; D gene unclear. This CDR3 comprises 15 residues. Germline V gives CDR1 SGHTA, CDR2 FQGTGA. V gave up 5 bases and J gave up 4 bases, with 15 bases separating them.

The V and J genes are TRBV11-3 and TRBJ2-5; a weak D match, TRBD1 (5 bases). CDR1 and CDR2 from the germline V gene are SGHNT and YENEEA. CDR3 length: 12 residues. V was cut by 7 bases and J by 5 bases, with 11 bases left in between. The CDR3 reads CASTLSGETQYF. The CDR3 nucleotides are TGTGCCAGCACCTTGTCAGGGGAGACCCAGTACTTC.

J is TRBJ1-4 and V is TRBV4-1; 9 bases line up with TRBD1. The CDR3 runs to 15 residues. Germline values: CDR1 MGHRA, CDR2 YSYEKL. Trimming at V came to 3 bases and at J to 3 bases, leaving 2 bases not matched to a gene. CDR3: CASSQGQGANEKLFF. CDR3 coding DNA: TGCGCCAGCAGCCAGGGACAGGGTGCTAATGAAAAACTGTTTTTT.

In its sample, this clone was seen once. The chain carries TRBV10-3 and TRBJ2-2, with D possibly TRBD1 on 6 matching bases. The CDR3 has 15 residues. Germline V gives CDR1 ENHRY, CDR2 SYGVKD. V was pared by 10 bases and J by 2 bases, with 17 bases between. The CDR3 loop reads CATVPSTGNTGELFF. Written as DNA, the CDR3 is TGTGCCACCGTCCCTTCGACAGGAAACACCGGGGAGCTGTTTTTT.

The chain links TRBV6-5 to TRBJ1-2; D remains ambiguous. The CDR3 is 13 amino acids. Germline V lookup: CDR1 MNHEY, CDR2 SVGAGI. Between the trimmed V and J ends, which lost 0 bases and 5 bases, there was a span of 7 bases. CDR3 in DNA: TGTGCCAGCAGTTACTCAGAGGGTTATGGCTACACCTTC. It specifies CASSYSEGYGYTF.

The chain has TRBV10-1 and TRBJ2-1; 7 positions match TRBD2. The CDR3 covers 15 residues. Trimming cost V 4 bases and J 6 bases; bases outside gene matches: 9. Germline V lookup: CDR1 WNHNN, CDR2 SYGVQD (reference sequence). CDR3: CASSVAGVGFNEQFF. CDR3 bases: TGCGCCAGCAGTGTGGCGGGAGTAGGTTTCAATGAGCAGTTCTTC.

This chain's CDR3 is CASSQKDYPYEQYF. The CDR3 DNA is TGCGCCAGCAGTCAGAAGGACTACCCCTACGAGCAGTACTTC. This rearrangement joins TRBV23-1 to TRBJ2-7, with D maybe TRBD2 (6 bases). TRBV23-1 is an ORF for which the function is uncertain. Trimming removed 3 bases at V and 2 bases at J, with 11 bases between. This CDR3 region has 14 residues.

The chain has TRBV11-2 and TRBJ2-5; possibly TRBD1 or TRBD2 for D (5 bases each). This CDR3 has 14 amino acids. Trimming took off 3 bases at V and 2 bases at J, with 10 bases between the two ends. The germline V gene has CDR1 SGHAT and CDR2 FQNNGV. DNA of the CDR3: TGTGCCAGCAGCTTGGGGACCCTGCAAGAGACCCAGTACTTC. Translating it yields CASSLGTLQETQYF.

The chain employs TRBV30 and TRBJ1-5; 7 nucleotides agree with TRBD1. The J segment lost 3 bases and the V segment lost 5 bases, leaving 7 bases of the junction unmatched. CDR1 and CDR2 (germline): GTSNPN, SVGIG (reference sequence). This CDR3 is built from 14 residues. Here the CDR3 reads CAWSQGTANQPQHF. The CDR3, as DNA: TGTGCCTGGTCCCAAGGGACAGCCAATCAGCCCCAGCATTTT. The variable domain in full, completed from reference TRBV30 and TRBJ1-5, reads SQTIHQWPATLVQPVGSPLSLECTVEGTSNPNLYWYRQAAGRGLQLLFYSVGIGQISSEVPQNLSASRPQDRQFILSSKKLLLSDSGFYLCAWSQGTANQPQHFGDGTRLSIL.

With respect to this clone: The sample holds other DNA sequences that translate to the same CDR3. The CDR3 is CAWTQGGGARFNYGYTF. CDR3 nucleotides: TGTGCCTGGACGCAGGGTGGAGGGGCCCGATTTAACTATGGCTACACCTTC. This sequence joins TRBV30 and TRBJ1-2; TRBD1 might be the D (5 bases). CDR3 size: 17 residues. V lost 4 bases and J 1 base, leaving 22 bases between the germline ends. Germline CDR1 is GTSNPN and CDR2 is SVGIG (reference sequence).

The chain couples TRBV9 to TRBJ1-3; tentative D call: TRBD1 (5 bases). Trimming pared 4 bases from V and 0 bases from J, leaving 14 bases between. This CDR3 is built from 16 residues. Germline values: CDR1 SGDLS, CDR2 YYNGEE. CDR3 bases: TGTGCCAGCAGCTCAAGAGGGACTAGCTCTGGAAACACCATATATTTT. Translating gives CASSSRGTSSGNTIYF.

This chain uses TRBV5-1 with TRBJ1-5, with a tentative D call TRBD1 (6 bases). Trimming stripped 2 bases from V and 6 bases from J, with 15 bases between. This CDR3 region has 15 residues. The germline V gene has CDR1 SGHRS and CDR2 YFSETQ. The CDR3 sequence: CASSFGGLQGQPQHF. CDR3 in DNA: TGCGCCAGCAGCTTCGGAGGTCTACAGGGTCAGCCCCAGCATTTT.

This clone appeared a single time. The gene calls are TRBV5-8 and TRBJ2-1, with D maybe TRBD2 (6 bases). The CDR3 has 16 amino acids. Trimming removed 1 base from V and 3 bases from J, with 14 bases in between. Germline CDR1 SGHTS, CDR2 YDEGEE. CDR3 in amino acids: CASSLLGGGNYNEQFF. The CDR3 DNA follows: TGTGCCAGCAGCTTGTTGGGGGGAGGAAACTACAATGAGCAGTTCTTC.

A single count supports this clone. V is TRBV27 and J is TRBJ2-3; D remains unclear. Germline V gene data show CDR1 as MNHEY and CDR2 as SMNVEV (reference sequence). This CDR3 is 12 amino acids long. V lost 9 bases to trimming and J lost 4 bases, with 11 bases between them. CDR3 region: CASSAFSDTQYF. CDR3 coding DNA: TGTGCCAGTTCCGCTTTCTCAGATACGCAGTATTTT.

This clone was seen only once. The chain has TRBV5-4 and TRBJ2-1, with D unclear. V lost 3 bases and J 8 bases, leaving 12 bases between the germline ends. This CDR3 contains 13 residues. Germline V lookup: CDR1 SGHNT, CDR2 YYREEE (reference sequence). Written as DNA, the CDR3 is TGTGCCAGCAGCTGGGCTCTGGCGGATGAGCAGTTCTTC. It specifies CASSWALADEQFF.

This chain connects TRBV4-1 to TRBJ1-3; D call uncertain. Germline CDR1 and CDR2: MGHRA and YSYEKL. V was clipped by 4 bases and J by 4 bases, with 8 bases between them. CDR3 length: 13 residues. CDR3: CASSPPAGNTIYF. As DNA, the CDR3 is TGCGCCAGCAGCCCTCCCGCGGGAAACACCATATATTTT.

This rearrangement joins TRBV29-1 to TRBJ2-3; D remains unclear. The length of the CDR3 is 13 residues. V was pared by 8 bases and J by 3 bases, with 15 bases between. CDR1 is SQVTM and CDR2 is ANQGSEA in the germline V gene. The CDR3 loop reads CSIGGDLTDTQYF. For the CDR3, the DNA is TGCAGCATAGGTGGGGATTTGACAGATACGCAGTATTTT.

V usage is TRBV6-1 and J usage is TRBJ2-5, with no clear D. This CDR3 is 13 amino acids long. CDR1 and CDR2 from the germline V gene are MNHNS and SASEGT. V lost 6 bases and J lost 4, with 12 bases in between. CDR3 sequence: CASRPAPLETQYF. The DNA of the CDR3 is TGTGCCAGCAGACCGGCCCCGTTAGAGACCCAGTACTTC.

The rearrangement uses TRBV14 and TRBJ1-1; TRBD1 matches at 9 bases. Germline loops: CDR1 SGHDN, CDR2 FVKESK. The CDR3 runs 19 residues. Trimming removed 2 bases from V and 0 bases from J; junction bases left unmatched: 13. CDR3 sequence reads: CASSQQPHGQGNLNTEAFF. CDR3 in DNA: TGTGCCAGCAGCCAACAACCCCACGGACAGGGGAATTTGAACACTGAAGCTTTCTTT.

The chain joins TRBV6-1 to TRBJ1-1, with D perhaps matching TRBD1 (6 bases). In germline, CDR1 is MNHNS, CDR2 SASEGT. V shed 5 bases and J shed 6 bases, with 13 bases lying between them. CDR3 length equals 13 residues. CDR3 loop: CASSPRGVAEAFF. Written as DNA, the CDR3 is TGTGCCAGCAGTCCGAGGGGGGTAGCTGAAGCTTTCTTT.

This sequence joins TRBV6-5 and TRBJ2-5, with TRBD1 matching 9 bases. The DNA end is a closer match to TRBJ2-7, so the J assignment may be wrong. The CDR3 covers 15 residues. The germline CDR1 and CDR2 sequences are MNHEY and SVGAGI. CDR3 region: CASSYLGQGRYEQYF. The CDR3 DNA follows: TGTGCCAGCAGTTACCTAGGACAGGGGAGATACGAGCAGTACTTC.

The gene calls are TRBV5-1 and TRBJ2-5; 7 bases fit TRBD2. J lost 3 bases, V lost 6 bases, and 2 bases had no gene match. Germline V gives CDR1 SGHRS, CDR2 YFSETQ. The CDR3 is made up of 12 amino acids. The CDR3 DNA follows: TGCGCCAGCAAGGCGGGAGAAGAGACCCAGTACTTC. It encodes CASKAGEETQYF.

This chain joins TRBV11-3 and TRBJ2-7; 8 bases line up with TRBD2. CDR3 length equals 14 residues. Germline CDR1 SGHNT, CDR2 YENEEA. V was pared by 4 bases and J by 5 bases, with 7 bases of the junction left unmatched. The CDR3 loop reads CASSYNRGGDEQYF. The DNA of the CDR3 is TGTGCCAGCAGCTATAACCGGGGGGGCGACGAGCAGTACTTC.

This rearrangement joins TRBV5-1 to TRBJ2-5; 9 bases map to TRBD1. The trim removed 4 bases at V and 5 bases at J, leaving 9 bases unmatched. The CDR3 runs to 15 residues. From germline, CDR1 is SGHRS and CDR2 YFSETQ. For the CDR3, the DNA is TGCGCCAGCAGCAGAGGACAGGGGTATGAGGAGACCCAGTACTTC. This gives the protein CASSRGQGYEETQYF.

The CDR3 is CASSQQSWGADTQYF. The CDR3 DNA reads as TGTGCCAGCAGCCAACAGAGTTGGGGGGCAGATACGCAGTATTTT. This chain joins TRBV7-9 and TRBJ2-3; TRBD2 is a possible D gene (6 bases). CDR3 length: 15 residues. CDR1 and CDR2 (germline): SEHNR, FQNEAQ (reference sequence). Trimming left V 5 bases short and J 4 bases short, with 16 bases between.

The V and J genes are TRBV19 and TRBJ1-2; D not certain. The V and J ends lost 7 bases and 5 bases respectively, with 17 bases between them. CDR1 is LNHDA and CDR2 is SQIVND in the germline V gene (reference sequence). There are 14 residues in the CDR3. CDR3 sequence: CASNGPPDYYGYTF. The CDR3 DNA follows: TGTGCCAGTAATGGTCCGCCCGACTATTATGGCTACACCTTC. Supplemented by reference TRBV19 and TRBJ1-2, the full variable domain reads DGGITQSPKYLFRKEGQNVTLSCEQNLNHDAMYWYRQDPGQGLRLIYYSQIVNDFQKGDIAEGYSVSREKKESFPLTVTSAQKNPTAFYLCASNGPPDYYGYTFGSGTRLTVV.